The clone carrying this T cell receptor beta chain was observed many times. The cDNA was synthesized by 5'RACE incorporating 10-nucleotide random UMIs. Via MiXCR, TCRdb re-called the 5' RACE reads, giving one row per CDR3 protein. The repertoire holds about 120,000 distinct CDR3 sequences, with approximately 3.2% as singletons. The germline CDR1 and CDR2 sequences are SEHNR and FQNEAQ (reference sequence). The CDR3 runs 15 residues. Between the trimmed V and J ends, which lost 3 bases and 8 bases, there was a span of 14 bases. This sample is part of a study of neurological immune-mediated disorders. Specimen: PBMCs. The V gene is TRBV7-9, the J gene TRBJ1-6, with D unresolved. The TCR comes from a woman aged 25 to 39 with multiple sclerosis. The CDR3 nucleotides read TGTGCCAGCAGCTTTGGGATCGGGGAGGATTCACCCCTCCACTTT. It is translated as CASSFGIGEDSPLHF.